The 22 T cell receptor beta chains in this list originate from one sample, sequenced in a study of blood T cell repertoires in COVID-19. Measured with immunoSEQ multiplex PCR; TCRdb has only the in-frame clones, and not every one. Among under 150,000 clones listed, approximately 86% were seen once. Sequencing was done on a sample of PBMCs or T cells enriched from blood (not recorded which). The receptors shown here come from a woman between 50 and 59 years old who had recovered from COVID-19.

CDR3 nucleotide sequence: TGTGCCAGCAGGACCCCTCGGGGAACTGAAGCTTTCTTT. Amino acid sequence: CASRTPRGTEAFF. The V gene is TRBV6-5, the J gene TRBJ1-1; no clear D gene. The V gene's germline CDR1 is MNHEY and CDR2 SVGAGI. With 6 bases removed from V and 5 bases from J, the gap between germline ends came to 13 bases. The CDR3 extends over 13 amino acids.

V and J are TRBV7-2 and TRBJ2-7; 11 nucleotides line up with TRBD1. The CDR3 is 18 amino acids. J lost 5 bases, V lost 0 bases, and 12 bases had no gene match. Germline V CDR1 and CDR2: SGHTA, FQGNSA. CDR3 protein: CASSLAGSGWDRGNEQYF. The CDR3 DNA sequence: TGTGCCAGCAGCTTAGCCGGTTCGGGGTGGGACAGGGGGAACGAGCAGTACTTC.

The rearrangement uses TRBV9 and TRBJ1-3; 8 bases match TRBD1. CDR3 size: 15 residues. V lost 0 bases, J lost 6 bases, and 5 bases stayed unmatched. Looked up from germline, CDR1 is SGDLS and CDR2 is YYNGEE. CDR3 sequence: CASSVEPGGVNTIYF. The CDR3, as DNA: TGTGCCAGCAGCGTAGAGCCAGGGGGCGTAAACACCATATATTTT.

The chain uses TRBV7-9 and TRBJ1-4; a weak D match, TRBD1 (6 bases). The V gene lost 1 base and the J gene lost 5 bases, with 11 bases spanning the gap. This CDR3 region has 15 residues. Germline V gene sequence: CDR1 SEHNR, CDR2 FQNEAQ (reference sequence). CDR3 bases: TGTGCCAGCAGCTTAGGACAGGAGACGAATGAAAAACTGTTTTTT. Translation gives CASSLGQETNEKLFF.

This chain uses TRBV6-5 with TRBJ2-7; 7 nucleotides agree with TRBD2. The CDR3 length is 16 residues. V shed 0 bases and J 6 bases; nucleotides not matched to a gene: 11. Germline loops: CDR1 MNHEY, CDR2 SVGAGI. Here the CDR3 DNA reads TGTGCCAGCAGTTACTCTCAGAAGGGAGGGGAGCGCGAGCAGTACTTC. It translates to CASSYSQKGGEREQYF.

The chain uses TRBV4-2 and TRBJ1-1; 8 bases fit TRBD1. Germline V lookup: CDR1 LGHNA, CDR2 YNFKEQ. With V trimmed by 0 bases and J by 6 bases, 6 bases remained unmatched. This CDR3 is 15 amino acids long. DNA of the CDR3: TGTGCCAGCAGCCAAGATCGGACAGGGTTCGCTGAAGCTTTCTTT. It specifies CASSQDRTGFAEAFF.

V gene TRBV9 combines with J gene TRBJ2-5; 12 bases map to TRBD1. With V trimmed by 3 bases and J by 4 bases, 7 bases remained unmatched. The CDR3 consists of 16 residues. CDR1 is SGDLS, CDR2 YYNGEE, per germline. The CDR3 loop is CASSGTGTGGSETQYF. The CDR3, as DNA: TGTGCCAGCAGCGGGACCGGGACAGGGGGCTCAGAGACCCAGTACTTC.

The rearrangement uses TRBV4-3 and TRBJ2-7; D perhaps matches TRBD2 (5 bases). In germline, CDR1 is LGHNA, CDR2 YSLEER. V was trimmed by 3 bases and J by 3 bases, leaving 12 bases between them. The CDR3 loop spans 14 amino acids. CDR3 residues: CASSHRTENYEQYF. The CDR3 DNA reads TGCGCCAGCAGCCACCGGACTGAAAACTACGAGCAGTACTTC.

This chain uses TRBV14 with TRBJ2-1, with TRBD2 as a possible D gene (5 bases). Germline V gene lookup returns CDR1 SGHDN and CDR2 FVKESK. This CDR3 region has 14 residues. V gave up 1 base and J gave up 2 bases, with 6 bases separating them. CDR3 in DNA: TGTGCCAGCAGCCAAGCGGGGACCTACAATGAGCAGTTCTTC. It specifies CASSQAGTYNEQFF.

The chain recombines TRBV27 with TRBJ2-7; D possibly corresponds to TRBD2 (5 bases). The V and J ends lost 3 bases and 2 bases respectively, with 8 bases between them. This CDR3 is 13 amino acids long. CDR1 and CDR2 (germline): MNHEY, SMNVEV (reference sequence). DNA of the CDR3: TGTGCCAGCAGTTTTGCGGAGGCCTACGAGCAGTACTTC. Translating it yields CASSFAEAYEQYF.

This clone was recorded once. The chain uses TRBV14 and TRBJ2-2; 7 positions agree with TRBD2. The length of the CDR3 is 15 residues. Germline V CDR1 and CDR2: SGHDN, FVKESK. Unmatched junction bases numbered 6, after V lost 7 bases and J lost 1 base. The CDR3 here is CASNKASGNTGELFF. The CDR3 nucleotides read TGTGCCAGCAACAAAGCTAGCGGGAACACCGGGGAGCTGTTTTTT. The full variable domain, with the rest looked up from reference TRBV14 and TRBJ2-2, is EAGVTQFPSHSVIEKGQTVTLRCDPISGHDNLYWYRRVMGKEIKFLLHFVKESKQDESGMPNNRFLAERTGGTYSTLKVQPAELEDSGVYFCASNKASGNTGELFFGEGSRLTVL.

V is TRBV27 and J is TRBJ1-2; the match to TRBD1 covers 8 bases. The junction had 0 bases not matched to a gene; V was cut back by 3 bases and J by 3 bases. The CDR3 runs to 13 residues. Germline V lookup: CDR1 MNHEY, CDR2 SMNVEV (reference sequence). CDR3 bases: TGTGCCAGCAGTTTGACAGGGGACTATGGCTACACCTTC. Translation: CASSLTGDYGYTF.

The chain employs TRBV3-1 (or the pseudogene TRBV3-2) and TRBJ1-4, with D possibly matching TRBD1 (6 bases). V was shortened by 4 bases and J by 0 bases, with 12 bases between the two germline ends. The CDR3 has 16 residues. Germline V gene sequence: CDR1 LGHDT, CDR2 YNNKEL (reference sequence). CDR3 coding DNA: TGTGCCAGCAGCCTTCATAGGGGGACAACTAATGAAAAACTGTTTTTT. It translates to CASSLHRGTTNEKLFF.

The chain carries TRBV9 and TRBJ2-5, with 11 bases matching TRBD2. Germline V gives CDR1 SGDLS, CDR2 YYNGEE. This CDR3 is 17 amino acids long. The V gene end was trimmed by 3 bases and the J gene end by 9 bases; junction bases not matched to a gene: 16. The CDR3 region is CASSGGTSGGRHVAQYF. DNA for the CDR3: TGTGCCAGCAGCGGTGGCACTAGCGGGGGCCGGCATGTGGCCCAGTACTTC.

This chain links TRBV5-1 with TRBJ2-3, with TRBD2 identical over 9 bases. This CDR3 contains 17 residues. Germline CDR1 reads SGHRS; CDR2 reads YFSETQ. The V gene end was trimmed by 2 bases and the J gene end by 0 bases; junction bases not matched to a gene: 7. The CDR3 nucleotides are TGCGCCAGCAGCTTCGAAGGACTAGCGCCGAGCACAGATACGCAGTATTTT. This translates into CASSFEGLAPSTDTQYF.

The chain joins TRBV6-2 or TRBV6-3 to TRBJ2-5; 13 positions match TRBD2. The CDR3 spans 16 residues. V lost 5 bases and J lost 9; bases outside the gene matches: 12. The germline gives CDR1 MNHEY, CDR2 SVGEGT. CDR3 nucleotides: TGTGCCAGCAGTCTGACGACTAGCGGGGGGTTCTCGGCCCAGTACTTC. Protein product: CASSLTTSGGFSAQYF.

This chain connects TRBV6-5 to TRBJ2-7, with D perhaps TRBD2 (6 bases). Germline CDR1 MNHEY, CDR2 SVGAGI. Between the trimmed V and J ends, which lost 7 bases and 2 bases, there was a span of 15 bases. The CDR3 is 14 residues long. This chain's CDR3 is CASIWGVSTYEQYF. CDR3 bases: TGTGCCAGCATTTGGGGGGTATCAACCTACGAGCAGTACTTC.

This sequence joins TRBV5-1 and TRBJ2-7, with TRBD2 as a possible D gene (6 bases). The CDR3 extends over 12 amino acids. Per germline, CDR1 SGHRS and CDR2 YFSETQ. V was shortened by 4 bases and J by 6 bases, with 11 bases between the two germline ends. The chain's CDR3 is CASSPPSAEQYF. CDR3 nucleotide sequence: TGCGCCAGCAGCCCCCCTAGCGCCGAGCAGTACTTC. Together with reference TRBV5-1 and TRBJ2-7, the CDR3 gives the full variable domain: KAGVTQTPRYLIKTRGQQVTLSCSPISGHRSVSWYQQTPGQGLQFLFEYFSETQRNKGNFPGRFSGRQFSNSRSEMNVSTLELGDSALYLCASSPPSAEQYFGPGTRLTVT.

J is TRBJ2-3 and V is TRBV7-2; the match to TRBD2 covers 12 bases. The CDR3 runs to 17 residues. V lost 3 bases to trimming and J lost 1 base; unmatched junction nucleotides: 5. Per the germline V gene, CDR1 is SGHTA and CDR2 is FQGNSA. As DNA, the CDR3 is TGTGCCAGCAGCTTCCGACTAGCGGGGGAGGGCACAGATACGCAGTATTTT. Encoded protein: CASSFRLAGEGTDTQYF.

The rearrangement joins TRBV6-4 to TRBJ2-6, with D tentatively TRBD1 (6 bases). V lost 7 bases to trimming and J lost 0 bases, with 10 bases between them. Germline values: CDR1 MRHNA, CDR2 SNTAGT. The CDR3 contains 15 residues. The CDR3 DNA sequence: TGTGCCAGCAAAATGGACAGCTCTGGGGCCAACGTCCTGACTTTC. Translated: CASKMDSSGANVLTF.

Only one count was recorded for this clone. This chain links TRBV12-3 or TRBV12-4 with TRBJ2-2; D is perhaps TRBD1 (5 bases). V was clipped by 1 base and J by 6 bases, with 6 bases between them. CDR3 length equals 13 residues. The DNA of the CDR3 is TGTGCCAGCAGTTTAGTACAGGCCGGGGAGCTGTTTTTT. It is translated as CASSLVQAGELFF.

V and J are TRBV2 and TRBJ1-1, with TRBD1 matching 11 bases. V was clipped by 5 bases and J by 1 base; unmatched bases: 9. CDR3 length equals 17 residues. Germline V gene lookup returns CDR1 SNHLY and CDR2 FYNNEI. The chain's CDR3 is CASSRTGGEARNTEAFF. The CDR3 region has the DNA TGTGCCAGCAGTCGGACAGGGGGCGAAGCGAGGAACACTGAAGCTTTCTTT.